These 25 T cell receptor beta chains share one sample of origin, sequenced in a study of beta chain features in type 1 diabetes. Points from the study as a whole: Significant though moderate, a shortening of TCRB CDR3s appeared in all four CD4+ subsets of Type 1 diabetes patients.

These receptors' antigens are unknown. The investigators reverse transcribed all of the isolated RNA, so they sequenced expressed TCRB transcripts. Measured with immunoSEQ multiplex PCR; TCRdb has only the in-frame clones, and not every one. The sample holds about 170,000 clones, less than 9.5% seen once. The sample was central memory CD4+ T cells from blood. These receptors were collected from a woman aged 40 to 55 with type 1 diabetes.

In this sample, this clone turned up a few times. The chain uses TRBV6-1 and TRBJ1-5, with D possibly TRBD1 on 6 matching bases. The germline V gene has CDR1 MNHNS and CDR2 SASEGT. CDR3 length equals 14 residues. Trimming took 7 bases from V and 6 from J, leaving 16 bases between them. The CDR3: CASKGGAFGQPQHF. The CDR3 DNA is TGTGCCAGCAAAGGGGGGGCGTTCGGTCAGCCCCAGCATTTT.

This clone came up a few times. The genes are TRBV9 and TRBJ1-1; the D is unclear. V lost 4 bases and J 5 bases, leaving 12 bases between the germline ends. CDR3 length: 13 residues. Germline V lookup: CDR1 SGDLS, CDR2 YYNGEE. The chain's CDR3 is CASSPGRATEAFF. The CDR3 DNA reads TGTGCCAGCAGCCCGGGGAGGGCTACTGAAGCTTTCTTT.

CDR3 in DNA: TGTGCCAGCTTTCAGTCGGCAGGGTCTGAAGCTTTCTTT. Its protein product is CASFQSAGSEAFF. The rearrangement joins TRBV18 to TRBJ1-1; D perhaps matches TRBD1 (5 bases). Trimming stripped 7 bases from V and 6 bases from J, with 15 bases between. This CDR3 has 13 residues. Germline V gives CDR1 KGHSH, CDR2 LQKENI.

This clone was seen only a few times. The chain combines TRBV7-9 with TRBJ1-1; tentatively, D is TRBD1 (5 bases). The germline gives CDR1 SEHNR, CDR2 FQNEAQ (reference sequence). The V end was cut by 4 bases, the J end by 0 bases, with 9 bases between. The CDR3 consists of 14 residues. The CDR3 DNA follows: TGTGCCAGCAGCTCAACAGGTATGAACACTGAAGCTTTCTTT. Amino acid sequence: CASSSTGMNTEAFF.

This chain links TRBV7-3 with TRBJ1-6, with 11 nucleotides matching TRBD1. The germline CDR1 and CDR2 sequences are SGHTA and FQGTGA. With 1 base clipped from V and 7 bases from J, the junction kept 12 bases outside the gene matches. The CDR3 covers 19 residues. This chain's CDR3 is CASSLKGWGTGGKNSPLHF. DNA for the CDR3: TGTGCCAGCAGCTTAAAGGGTTGGGGGACAGGGGGGAAGAATTCACCCCTCCACTTT.

The CDR3 DNA reads TGTGCCACCAGACGGACAGGGGGCTATGGCTACACCTTC. Its translation: CATRRTGGYGYTF. The rearrangement uses TRBV28 and TRBJ1-2, with 10 bases fitting TRBD1. Germline V lookup: CDR1 MDHEN, CDR2 SYDVKM. The trim removed 10 bases at V and 4 bases at J, leaving 6 bases unmatched. The CDR3 extends over 13 amino acids.

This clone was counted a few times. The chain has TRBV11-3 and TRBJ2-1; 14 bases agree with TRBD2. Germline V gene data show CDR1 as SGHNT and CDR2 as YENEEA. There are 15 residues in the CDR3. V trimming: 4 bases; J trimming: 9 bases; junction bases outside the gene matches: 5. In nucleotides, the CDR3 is TGTGCCAGCAGCTACGGGACTAGCGGGAGAGGTGAGCAGTTCTTC. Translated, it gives CASSYGTSGRGEQFF.

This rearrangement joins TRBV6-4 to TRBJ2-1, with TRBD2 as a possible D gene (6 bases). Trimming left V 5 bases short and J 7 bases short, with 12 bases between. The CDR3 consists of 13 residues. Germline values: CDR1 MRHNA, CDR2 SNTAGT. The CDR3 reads CASSRDFENEQFF. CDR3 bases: TGTGCCAGCAGTCGGGACTTTGAAAATGAGCAGTTCTTC.

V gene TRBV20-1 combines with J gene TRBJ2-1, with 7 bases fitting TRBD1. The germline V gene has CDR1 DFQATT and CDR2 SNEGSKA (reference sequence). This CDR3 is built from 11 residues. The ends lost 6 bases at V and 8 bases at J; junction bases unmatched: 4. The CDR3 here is CSANRGDEQFF. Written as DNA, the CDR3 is TGCAGTGCGAACAGGGGCGATGAGCAGTTCTTC.

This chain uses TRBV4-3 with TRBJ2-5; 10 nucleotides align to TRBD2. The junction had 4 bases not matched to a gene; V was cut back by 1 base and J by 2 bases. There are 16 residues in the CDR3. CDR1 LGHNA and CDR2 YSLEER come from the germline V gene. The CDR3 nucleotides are TGCGCCAGCAGCCAAGGGAGCGGGAGGGAACAAGAGACCCAGTACTTC. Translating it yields CASSQGSGREQETQYF.

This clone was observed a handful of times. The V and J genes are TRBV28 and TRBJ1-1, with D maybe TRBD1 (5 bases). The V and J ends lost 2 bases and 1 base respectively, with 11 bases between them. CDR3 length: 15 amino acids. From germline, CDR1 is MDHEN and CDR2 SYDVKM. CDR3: CASSLIQGWNTEAFF. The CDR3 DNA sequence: TGTGCCAGCAGTTTAATCCAGGGCTGGAACACTGAAGCTTTCTTT. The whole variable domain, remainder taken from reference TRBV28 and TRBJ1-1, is DVKVTQSSRYLVKRTGEKVFLECVQDMDHENMFWYRQDPGLGLRLIYFSYDVKMKEKGDIPEGYSVSREKKERFSLILESASTNQTSMYLCASSLIQGWNTEAFFGQGTRLTVV.

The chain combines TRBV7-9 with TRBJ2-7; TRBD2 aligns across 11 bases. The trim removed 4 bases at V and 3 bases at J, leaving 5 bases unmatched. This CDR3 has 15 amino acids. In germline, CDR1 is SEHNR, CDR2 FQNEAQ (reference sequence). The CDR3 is CASSSTSGIFYEQYF. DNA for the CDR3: TGTGCCAGCAGCTCGACTAGCGGGATATTCTACGAGCAGTACTTC.

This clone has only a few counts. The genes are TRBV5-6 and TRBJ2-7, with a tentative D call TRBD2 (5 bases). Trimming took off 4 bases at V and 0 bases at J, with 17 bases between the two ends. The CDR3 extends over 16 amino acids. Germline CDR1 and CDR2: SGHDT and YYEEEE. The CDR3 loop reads CASSPLERDPSYEQYF. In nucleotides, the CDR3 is TGTGCCAGCAGCCCCCTTGAGAGGGATCCCTCCTACGAGCAGTACTTC. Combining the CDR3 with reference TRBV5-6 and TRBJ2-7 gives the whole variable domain DAGVTQSPTHLIKTRGQQVTLRCSPKSGHDTVSWYQQALGQGPQFIFQYYEEEERQRGNFPDRFSGHQFPNYSSELNVNALLLGDSALYLCASSPLERDPSYEQYFGPGTRLTVT.

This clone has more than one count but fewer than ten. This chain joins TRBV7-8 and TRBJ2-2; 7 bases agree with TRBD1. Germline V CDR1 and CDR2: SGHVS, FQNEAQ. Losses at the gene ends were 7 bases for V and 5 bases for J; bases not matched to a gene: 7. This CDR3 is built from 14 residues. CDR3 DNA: TGTGCCAGCAAAGACAGGGTTACTACCGGGGAGCTGTTTTTT. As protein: CASKDRVTTGELFF.

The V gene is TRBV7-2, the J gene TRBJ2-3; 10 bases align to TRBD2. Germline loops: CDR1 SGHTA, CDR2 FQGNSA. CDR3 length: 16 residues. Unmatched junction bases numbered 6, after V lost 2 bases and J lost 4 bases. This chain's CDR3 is CASSLLGLAVSDTQYF. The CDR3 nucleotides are TGTGCCAGCAGCTTATTAGGACTAGCGGTATCAGATACGCAGTATTTT.

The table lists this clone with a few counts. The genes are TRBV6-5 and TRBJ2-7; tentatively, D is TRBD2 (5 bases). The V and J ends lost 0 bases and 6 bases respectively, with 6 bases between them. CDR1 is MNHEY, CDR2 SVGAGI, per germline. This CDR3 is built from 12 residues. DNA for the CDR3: TGTGCCAGCAGTTACTCCCGGGGCGAGCAGTACTTC. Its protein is CASSYSRGEQYF.

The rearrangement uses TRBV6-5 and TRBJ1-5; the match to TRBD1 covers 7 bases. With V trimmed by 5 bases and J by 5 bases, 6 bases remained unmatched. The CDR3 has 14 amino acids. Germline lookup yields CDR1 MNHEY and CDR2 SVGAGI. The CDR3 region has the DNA TGTGCCAGCAGTCGAAGGGACAGATATCAGCCCCAGCATTTT. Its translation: CASSRRDRYQPQHF.

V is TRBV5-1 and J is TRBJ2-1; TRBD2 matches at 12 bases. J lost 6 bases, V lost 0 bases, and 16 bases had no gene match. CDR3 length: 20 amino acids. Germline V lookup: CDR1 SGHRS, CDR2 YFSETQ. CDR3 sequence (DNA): TGCGCCAGCAGCTTGGTTCAGCTCTCCGGACTAGCGGGGTCTGCCAATGAGCAGTTCTTC. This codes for CASSLVQLSGLAGSANEQFF.

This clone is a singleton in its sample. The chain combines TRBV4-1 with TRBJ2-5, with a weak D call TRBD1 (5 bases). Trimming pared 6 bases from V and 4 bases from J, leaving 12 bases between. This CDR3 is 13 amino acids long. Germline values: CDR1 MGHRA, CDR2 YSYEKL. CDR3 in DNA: TGCGCCAGCAGTTCCGGACAACTAGAGACCCAGTACTTC. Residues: CASSSGQLETQYF.

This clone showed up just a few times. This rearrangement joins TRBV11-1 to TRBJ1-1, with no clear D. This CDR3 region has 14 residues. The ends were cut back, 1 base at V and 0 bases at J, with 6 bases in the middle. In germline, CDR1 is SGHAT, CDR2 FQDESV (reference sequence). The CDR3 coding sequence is TGTGCCAGCAGCTTAGATACAGTGAACACTGAAGCTTTCTTT. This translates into CASSLDTVNTEAFF.

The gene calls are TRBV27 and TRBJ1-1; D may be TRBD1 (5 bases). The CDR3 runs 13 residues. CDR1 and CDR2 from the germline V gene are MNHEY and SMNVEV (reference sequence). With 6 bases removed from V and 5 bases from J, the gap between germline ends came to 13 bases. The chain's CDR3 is CASSPQEGTEAFF. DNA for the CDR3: TGTGCCAGCAGCCCCCAGGAGGGGACTGAAGCTTTCTTT.

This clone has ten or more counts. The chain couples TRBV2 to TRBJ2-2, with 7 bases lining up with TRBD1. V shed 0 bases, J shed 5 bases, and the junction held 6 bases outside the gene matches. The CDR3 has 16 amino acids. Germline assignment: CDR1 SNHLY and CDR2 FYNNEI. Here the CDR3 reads CASSEARQGGTGELFF. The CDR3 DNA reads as TGTGCCAGCAGTGAAGCTCGACAGGGTGGGACCGGGGAGCTGTTTTTT.

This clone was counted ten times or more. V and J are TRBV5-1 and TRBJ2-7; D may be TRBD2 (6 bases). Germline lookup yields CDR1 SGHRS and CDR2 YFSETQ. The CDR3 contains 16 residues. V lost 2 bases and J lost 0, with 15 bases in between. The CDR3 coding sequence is TGCGCCAGCAGCTTCGGCGGGACGAAGAGCTCCTACGAGCAGTACTTC. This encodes CASSFGGTKSSYEQYF.

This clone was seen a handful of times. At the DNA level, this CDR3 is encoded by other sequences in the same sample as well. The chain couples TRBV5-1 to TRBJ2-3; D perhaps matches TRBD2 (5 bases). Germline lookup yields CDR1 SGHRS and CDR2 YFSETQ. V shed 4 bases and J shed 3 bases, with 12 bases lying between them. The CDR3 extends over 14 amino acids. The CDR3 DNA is TGCGCCAGCAGCCCCTCGGGGTGGACAGATACGCAGTATTTT. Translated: CASSPSGWTDTQYF.

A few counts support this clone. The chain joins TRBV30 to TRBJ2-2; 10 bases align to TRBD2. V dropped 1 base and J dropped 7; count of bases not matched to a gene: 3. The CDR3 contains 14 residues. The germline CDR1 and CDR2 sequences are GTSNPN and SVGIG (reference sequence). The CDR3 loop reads CAWSEGLASGELFF. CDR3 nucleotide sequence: TGTGCCTGGAGTGAGGGACTAGCGAGCGGGGAGCTGTTTTTT. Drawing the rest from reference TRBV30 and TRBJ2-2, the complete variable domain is SQTIHQWPATLVQPVGSPLSLECTVEGTSNPNLYWYRQAAGRGLQLLFYSVGIGQISSEVPQNLSASRPQDRQFILSSKKLLLSDSGFYLCAWSEGLASGELFFGEGSRLTVL.